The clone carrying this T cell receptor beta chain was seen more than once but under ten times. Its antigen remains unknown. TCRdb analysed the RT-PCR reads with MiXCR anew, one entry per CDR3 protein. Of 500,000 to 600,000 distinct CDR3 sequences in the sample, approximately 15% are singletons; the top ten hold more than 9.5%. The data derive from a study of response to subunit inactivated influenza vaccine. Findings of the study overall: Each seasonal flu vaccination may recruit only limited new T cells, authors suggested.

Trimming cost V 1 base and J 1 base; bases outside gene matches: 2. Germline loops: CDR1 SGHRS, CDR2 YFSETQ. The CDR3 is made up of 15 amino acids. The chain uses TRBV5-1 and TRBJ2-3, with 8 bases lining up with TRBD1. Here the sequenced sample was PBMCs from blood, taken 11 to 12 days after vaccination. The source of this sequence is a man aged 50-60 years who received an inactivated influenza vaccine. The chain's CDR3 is CASSLTTGGTDTQYF. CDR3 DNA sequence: TGCGCCAGCAGCTTGACGACAGGGGGCACAGATACGCAGTATTTT.